The 8 T cell receptor beta chains below all came from one sample that was sequenced in a study of cytomegalovirus exposure and HLA in healthy donors. 60 Vbeta and 13 Jbeta primers were used in PCR. Libraries were prepared by immunoSEQ multiplex PCR; TCRdb keeps only in-frame clonotypes and omits some of them. In the table there are 150,000 to 200,000 clones, over 70% of which are singletons. The sequencing input was PBMCs. The receptors were gathered from a woman between 45 and 65 years old in good health and CMV-seropositive.

The chain is built from TRBV5-1 and TRBJ2-7, with TRBD2 identical over 7 bases. Germline loops: CDR1 SGHRS, CDR2 YFSETQ. The CDR3 is 14 residues long. Trimming cost V 0 bases and J 10 bases; bases outside gene matches: 10. The CDR3 nucleotides read TGCGCCAGCAGCTTGGAGCGGGACTCCGTTGTCCAGTACTTC. Its translation is CASSLERDSVVQYF.

The chain employs TRBV2 and TRBJ2-2; D gene uncertain. This CDR3 contains 14 residues. V shed 6 bases and J shed 1 base, with 9 bases lying between them. The germline V gene has CDR1 SNHLY and CDR2 FYNNEI. The CDR3 loop is CASRNEVNTGELFF. The CDR3 bases are TGTGCCAGCAGGAATGAGGTGAACACCGGGGAGCTGTTTTTT.

This chain connects TRBV5-1 to TRBJ1-4; no clear D. Trimming removed 5 bases at V and 5 bases at J, with 19 bases between. The germline V gene has CDR1 SGHRS and CDR2 YFSETQ. The CDR3 spans 16 residues. The CDR3 region is CASSIAVHTPNEKLFF. CDR3 sequence (DNA): TGCGCCAGCAGTATAGCAGTTCACACACCAAATGAAAAACTGTTTTTT. The full variable domain, with the rest looked up from reference TRBV5-1 and TRBJ1-4, is KAGVTQTPRYLIKTRGQQVTLSCSPISGHRSVSWYQQTPGQGLQFLFEYFSETQRNKGNFPGRFSGRQFSNSRSEMNVSTLELGDSALYLCASSIAVHTPNEKLFFGSGTQLSVL.

The V call is TRBV29-1, the J call TRBJ1-2, with D uncertain. Trimming pared 4 bases from V and 8 bases from J, leaving 23 bases between. The CDR3 has 15 amino acids. Germline CDR1 is SQVTM and CDR2 is ANQGSEA. This CDR3 reads CSVGMIGGAAGGYTF. The DNA for the CDR3 is TGCAGCGTTGGGATGATAGGAGGCGCGGCTGGGGGCTACACCTTC.

This sequence joins TRBV6-1 and TRBJ2-7; TRBD1 might be the D (5 bases). The CDR3 is made up of 14 amino acids. Per germline, CDR1 MNHNS and CDR2 SASEGT. V lost 4 bases to trimming and J lost 1 base, with 11 bases between them. For the CDR3, the DNA is TGTGCCAGCAGTGCCGACAGATCTTCCTACGAGCAGTACTTC. As protein: CASSADRSSYEQYF.

V is TRBV7-2 and J is TRBJ1-4; 8 bases match TRBD1. Germline V gene lookup returns CDR1 SGHTA and CDR2 FQGNSA. CDR3 length: 16 residues. The V gene end was trimmed by 1 base and the J gene end by 7 bases; junction bases not matched to a gene: 8. The CDR3 here is CASSLEGRGLREKLFF. The CDR3 DNA sequence: TGTGCCAGCAGCTTAGAGGGCAGGGGGCTGCGTGAAAAACTGTTTTTT. Variable domain in full (rest from reference TRBV7-2 and TRBJ1-4): GAGVSQSPSNKVTEKGKDVELRCDPISGHTALYWYRQSLGQGLEFLIYFQGNSAPDKSGLPSDRFSAERTGGSVSTLTIQRTQQEDSAVYLCASSLEGRGLREKLFFGSGTQLSVL.

The rearrangement links TRBV10-3 to TRBJ2-1, with 12 nucleotides matching TRBD2. The CDR3 extends over 15 amino acids. Germline CDR1 and CDR2: ENHRY and SYGVKD. The junction had 8 bases not matched to a gene; V was cut back by 7 bases and J by 7 bases. This CDR3 is CAIKLAGGPGNEQFF. The CDR3 DNA is TGTGCCATCAAGCTAGCGGGGGGGCCGGGGAATGAGCAGTTCTTC.

The V and J genes are TRBV19 and TRBJ2-1; D is perhaps TRBD2 (5 bases). Germline assignment: CDR1 LNHDA and CDR2 SQIVND (reference sequence). This CDR3 is built from 15 residues. V dropped 0 bases and J dropped 4 bases, with 10 bases sitting between them. CDR3 coding DNA: TGTGCCAGTAGTATAGATGACTACTCATACAATGAGCAGTTCTTC. Translated, it gives CASSIDDYSYNEQFF.